One sample yielded the 9 T cell receptor beta chains listed below, sequenced in a study of blood T cell repertoires in COVID-19. Clones were read by immunoSEQ multiplex PCR, and TCRdb kept only the in-frame ones, dropping some. Found here are roughly 150,000 clones, 75% to 90% of them singletons; the top ten hold 9.1%. Material: peripheral blood. Receptors were obtained from a woman older than 75 with active or convalescent COVID-19.

This chain links TRBV27 with TRBJ1-1, with D possibly being TRBD1 (6 bases). Germline CDR1 and CDR2: MNHEY and SMNVEV (reference sequence). This CDR3 comprises 15 residues. Trimming stripped 2 bases from V and 0 bases from J, with 10 bases between. This chain's CDR3 is CASSLMGHLNTEAFF. The CDR3 DNA reads TGTGCCAGCAGTTTAATGGGACACCTGAACACTGAAGCTTTCTTT.

The chain recombines TRBV27 with TRBJ2-2; TRBD1 matches at 8 bases. CDR1 is MNHEY, CDR2 SMNVEV, per germline (reference sequence). The CDR3 is made up of 14 amino acids. V gave up 3 bases and J gave up 6 bases; unmatched junction bases: 3. As DNA, the CDR3 is TGTGCCAGCAGTTTGACAGGGGTCCCCGGGGAGCTGTTTTTT. Protein: CASSLTGVPGELFF.

The gene calls are TRBV9 and TRBJ1-1; the D is unclear. The CDR3 is 15 residues long. The germline V and J ends were trimmed by 0 bases and 0 bases, with 9 bases remaining between them. CDR1 and CDR2 (germline): SGDLS, YYNGEE. CDR3 DNA: TGTGCCAGCAGCGTAGGGGTACAGATGAACACTGAAGCTTTCTTT. As protein: CASSVGVQMNTEAFF.

The chain uses TRBV18 and TRBJ2-1, with a weak D call TRBD1 (5 bases). The CDR3 has 16 residues. Germline loops: CDR1 KGHSH, CDR2 LQKENI. V lost 1 base and J 4 bases, leaving 14 bases between the germline ends. This CDR3 reads CASSPQRRQTYNEQFF. CDR3 nucleotides: TGTGCCAGCTCACCACAAAGGAGACAGACTTACAATGAGCAGTTCTTC.

This sequence joins TRBV24-1 and TRBJ1-1, with 9 bases matching TRBD1. CDR1 is KGHDR, CDR2 SFDVKD, per germline. Trimming removed 4 bases from V and 1 base from J; junction bases left unmatched: 12. The CDR3 runs 18 residues. The CDR3 bases are TGTGCCACCAGTGACCGCCGGGACAGGGTATCCCAGAACACTGAAGCTTTCTTT. This sequence encodes CATSDRRDRVSQNTEAFF.

The DNA for the CDR3 is TGTGCCAGCAGCTCGCCTAACTACGAGCAGTACTTC. It encodes CASSSPNYEQYF. J is TRBJ2-7 and V is TRBV7-2; D gene uncertain. Germline-derived CDR1 and CDR2 are SGHTA and FQGNSA. CDR3 length equals 12 residues. V lost 4 bases to trimming and J lost 3 bases, with 7 bases between them. The variable domain in full, completed from reference TRBV7-2 and TRBJ2-7, reads GAGVSQSPSNKVTEKGKDVELRCDPISGHTALYWYRQSLGQGLEFLIYFQGNSAPDKSGLPSDRFSAERTGGSVSTLTIQRTQQEDSAVYLCASSSPNYEQYFGPGTRLTVT.

The chain carries TRBV19 and TRBJ1-2; D gene unclear. The CDR3 contains 12 residues. Looked up from germline, CDR1 is LNHDA and CDR2 is SQIVND (reference sequence). Trimming removed 8 bases from V and 3 bases from J, with 10 bases in between. The chain's CDR3 is CASGEGHYGYTF. For the CDR3, the DNA is TGTGCCAGTGGGGAGGGCCACTATGGCTACACCTTC.

The chain employs TRBV7-9 and TRBJ1-6, with D perhaps matching TRBD1 (5 bases). Germline V lookup: CDR1 SEHNR, CDR2 FQNEAQ (reference sequence). V was shortened by 9 bases and J by 0 bases, with 12 bases between the two germline ends. The CDR3 runs 15 residues. The chain's CDR3 is CASSDMSSYNSPLHF. The CDR3 bases are TGTGCCAGTTCGGACATGAGCTCCTATAATTCACCCCTCCACTTT.

The chain combines TRBV2 with TRBJ1-6, with TRBD1 matching 7 bases. The CDR3 is 16 amino acids. CDR1 is SNHLY and CDR2 is FYNNEI in the germline V gene. V shed 7 bases and J 8 bases; nucleotides not matched to a gene: 14. The CDR3 DNA reads TGTGCCAGCACCCAAATTACGGGACAGAACGATTCACCCCTCCACTTT. Translating it yields CASTQITGQNDSPLHF.